This record concerns one T cell receptor beta chain sequence. No antigen is known for it. CDR1 MNHEY and CDR2 SMNVEV come from the germline V gene (reference sequence). The germline V and J ends were trimmed by 7 bases and 4 bases, with 8 bases remaining between them. The CDR3 consists of 12 residues. The sample is drawn from a study of T cell repertoires in cytomegalovirus infection. Study in general: The public TCR beta signatures pointed to both CMV infection and matching HLA type. Findings and limits, study-wide: CMV carriers with the relevant HLA were identified by cumulative public TCR beta family frequency. HLA-C-restricted CMV clonotypes gave the most frequent clonotype in two of eight donors.

TCRdb reprocessed the reads with MiXCR, giving one entry per CDR3 protein. This table has some 700,000 distinct CDR3 sequences, about 40% appearing once. This rearrangement joins TRBV27 to TRBJ1-5, with no clear D. This clonotype originated in a human donor in good health (CMV status not recorded). Some clones in this sample may be carry-over from other donors' samples. Sequencing was carried out using PBMCs. The CDR3 bases are TGTGCCAGCACGACACAGAATCAGCCCCAGCATTTT. It yields the protein CASTTQNQPQHF.